Shown below are 26 T cell receptor beta chains from a single sample sequenced in a study of blood T cell repertoires in COVID-19. The assay was immunoSEQ multiplex PCR, and TCRdb's table has in-frame clones only and misses some. This table has under 400,000 clones, approximately 89% appearing once. Sequencing was performed on peripheral blood. These receptors were obtained from a woman aged 55-75 years with COVID-19, enrolled during active disease.

The chain employs TRBV7-2 and TRBJ1-2, with D perhaps TRBD1 (5 bases). The CDR3 covers 18 residues. The germline CDR1 and CDR2 sequences are SGHTA and FQGNSA. With 4 bases removed from V and 4 bases from J, the gap between germline ends came to 25 bases. CDR3 residues: CASSYPLITRGRGYGYTF. CDR3 DNA: TGTGCCAGCAGCTACCCCCTCATAACGCGGGGGAGAGGCTATGGCTACACCTTC.

The J gene is TRBJ1-6, the V gene TRBV5-6; D not resolved. V was pared by 4 bases and J by 0 bases, with 5 bases between. From germline, CDR1 is SGHDT and CDR2 YYEEEE. The CDR3 is made up of 14 amino acids. The CDR3 spells CASSIYSYNSPLHF. DNA of the CDR3: TGTGCCAGCAGCATATACTCCTATAATTCACCCCTCCACTTT.

The J gene is TRBJ2-3, the V gene TRBV30; D is uncertain. In germline, CDR1 is GTSNPN, CDR2 SVGIG (reference sequence). V was clipped by 3 bases and J by 3 bases, with 7 bases between them. CDR3 length equals 12 residues. CDR3 residues: CAWRTGTDTQYF. The CDR3, as DNA: TGTGCCTGGAGGACCGGGACAGATACGCAGTATTTT.

This clone was seen only once. The J gene is TRBJ1-6, the V gene TRBV5-1, with D possibly TRBD1 on 5 matching bases. Germline-derived CDR1 and CDR2 are SGHRS and YFSETQ. This CDR3 has 15 amino acids. Trimming pared 3 bases from V and 4 bases from J, leaving 11 bases between. The CDR3 DNA sequence: TGCGCCAGCAGCTCCCTGGGGACTTATAATTCACCCCTCCACTTT. Protein product: CASSSLGTYNSPLHF.

J is TRBJ2-7 and V is TRBV6-6, with D tentatively TRBD2 (5 bases). CDR1 and CDR2 from the germline V gene are MNHNY and SVGAGI (reference sequence). The ends were cut back, 0 bases at V and 5 bases at J, with 14 bases in the middle. This CDR3 has 15 residues. CDR3 in amino acids: CASSYSTGGRNEQYF. DNA for the CDR3: TGTGCCAGCAGTTACTCCACCGGAGGTCGAAACGAGCAGTACTTC.

The chain carries TRBV28 and TRBJ2-1, with 9 positions matching TRBD2. Trimming took 5 bases from V and 5 from J; bases not matched to a gene: 10. The CDR3 sequence is 16 residues long. CDR1 is MDHEN, CDR2 SYDVKM, per germline. The CDR3 is CASSPIAGAINNEQFF. The CDR3 coding sequence is TGTGCCAGCAGTCCTATAGCGGGGGCTATTAACAATGAGCAGTTCTTC.

The V call is TRBV6-5, the J call TRBJ2-5; TRBD2 is a possible D gene (5 bases). Per the germline V gene, CDR1 is MNHEY and CDR2 is SVGAGI. Trimming stripped 5 bases from V and 4 bases from J, with 14 bases between. This CDR3 spans 14 amino acids. CDR3 amino acids: CASSNPGSRETQYF. CDR3 nucleotide sequence: TGTGCCAGCAGTAACCCGGGGTCTCGAGAGACCCAGTACTTC.

This chain links TRBV19 with TRBJ2-7; 12 bases align to TRBD1. CDR3 length: 14 amino acids. V lost 6 bases, J lost 7 bases, and 7 bases stayed unmatched. Germline CDR1 LNHDA, CDR2 SQIVND (reference sequence). CDR3 in amino acids: CASRPGQGAREQYF. The CDR3 DNA is TGTGCCAGTAGACCGGGACAGGGGGCACGTGAGCAGTACTTC.

The chain employs TRBV6-6 and TRBJ1-5, with a possible D match to TRBD1 (6 bases). The CDR3 length is 12 residues. Germline V CDR1 and CDR2: MNHNY, SVGAGI (reference sequence). Between the trimmed V and J ends, which lost 6 bases and 4 bases, there was a span of 7 bases. The CDR3 region is CASRQGNQPQHF. The CDR3 bases are TGTGCCAGCAGGCAGGGGAATCAGCCCCAGCATTTT.

Regarding this clone: One end of the junction is discordant with germline, which a read error may explain. The J gene is TRBJ1-6, the V gene TRBV6-5; maybe TRBD1 (5 bases). Germline V gene lookup returns CDR1 MNHEY and CDR2 SVGAGI. The CDR3 length is 14 residues. CDR3 DNA sequence: TGTGCCAGCGGGCAGGGAAGACATGGCTCACCCCCCCACTTT. It encodes CASGQGRHGSPPHF.

The rearrangement links TRBV24-1 to TRBJ2-7; unclear D gene. The CDR3 spans 14 residues. Trimming stripped 3 bases from V and 3 bases from J, with 11 bases between. CDR1 and CDR2 from the germline V gene are KGHDR and SFDVKD. CDR3 bases: TGTGCCACCAGTGATCCACGTACCTACTACGAGCAGTACTTC. Residues: CATSDPRTYYEQYF.

J is TRBJ2-2 and V is TRBV18; no clear D gene. The length of the CDR3 is 16 residues. Germline CDR1 reads KGHSH; CDR2 reads LQKENI. V lost 3 bases and J 4 bases, leaving 15 bases between the germline ends. CDR3 DNA sequence: TGTGCCAGCTCACCTAAGGCCCAATCGGGCACCGGGGAGCTGTTTTTT. Encoded protein: CASSPKAQSGTGELFF.

This clone was picked up one time. This chain connects TRBV6-1 to TRBJ1-2; D unclear. Germline V gene lookup returns CDR1 MNHNS and CDR2 SASEGT. The V end was cut by 0 bases, the J end by 4 bases, with 6 bases between. CDR3 size: 13 residues. The CDR3 loop reads CASSEAYTYGYTF. Written as DNA, the CDR3 is TGTGCCAGCAGTGAAGCATACACCTATGGCTACACCTTC.

The chain couples TRBV27 to TRBJ1-1; a possible D gene is TRBD1 (5 bases). Germline-derived CDR1 and CDR2 are MNHEY and SMNVEV (reference sequence). CDR3 length: 14 amino acids. With 3 bases removed from V and 0 bases from J, the gap between germline ends came to 8 bases. CDR3: CASSLGGMNTEAFF. For the CDR3, the DNA is TGTGCCAGCAGTTTGGGGGGGATGAACACTGAAGCTTTCTTT.

The rearrangement uses TRBV6-2 or TRBV6-3 and TRBJ2-7; a possible D gene is TRBD2 (6 bases). V dropped 4 bases and J dropped 5 bases, with 27 bases sitting between them. Germline V gene data show CDR1 as MNHEY and CDR2 as SVGEGT. The CDR3 contains 18 residues. CDR3 DNA: TGTGCCAGCAGTTTCCCCCCTTGGGCCCTGGTGGGAGGAGACGAGCAGTACTTC. Translating it yields CASSFPPWALVGGDEQYF.

This sequence joins TRBV11-2 and TRBJ1-5; D unclear. V dropped 1 base and J dropped 5 bases, with 6 bases sitting between them. This CDR3 is built from 13 residues. Germline V CDR1 and CDR2: SGHAT, FQNNGV. The CDR3 DNA sequence: TGTGCCAGCAGCTTAGTCAGCGATCAGCCCCAGCATTTT. Its protein is CASSLVSDQPQHF.

The CDR3 DNA reads as TGTGCCAGCAGCCACATTAATGAAGAGGGTTTTTACGAAGCTTTCTTT. It is translated as CASSHINEEGFYEAFF. V and J are TRBV3-1 (or the pseudogene TRBV3-2) and TRBJ1-1; no definite D call. This CDR3 spans 16 amino acids. The V gene's germline CDR1 is LGHDT and CDR2 YNNKEL (reference sequence). Trimming left V 3 bases short and J 8 bases short, with 22 bases between.

This chain links TRBV11-2 with TRBJ1-1, with D unresolved. CDR1 is SGHAT, CDR2 FQNNGV, per germline. This CDR3 is 15 amino acids long. V was shortened by 3 bases and J by 3 bases, with 14 bases between the two germline ends. The DNA for the CDR3 is TGTGCCAGCAGCTTTTATAGACGGGAGGACACTGAAGCTTTCTTT. Residues: CASSFYRREDTEAFF. Using reference TRBV11-2 and TRBJ1-1 for the parts outside the CDR3, the full variable domain is EAGVAQSPRYKIIEKRQSVAFWCNPISGHATLYWYQQILGQGPKLLIQFQNNGVVDDSQLPKDRFSAERLKGVDSTLKIQPAKLEDSAVYLCASSFYRREDTEAFFGQGTRLTVV.

The rearrangement joins TRBV7-8 to TRBJ2-1, with 7 nucleotides matching TRBD2. CDR1 is SGHVS, CDR2 FQNEAQ, per germline. Trimming removed 0 bases from V and 5 bases from J; junction bases left unmatched: 4. The CDR3 has 15 residues. CDR3 sequence reads: CASSLAWGGDNEQFF. The CDR3 DNA reads TGTGCCAGCAGCTTAGCGTGGGGGGGGGACAATGAGCAGTTCTTC.

The rearrangement uses TRBV5-4 and TRBJ2-1; 7 bases agree with TRBD2. Germline V gene data show CDR1 as SGHNT and CDR2 as YYREEE (reference sequence). The CDR3 is made up of 14 amino acids. J was trimmed by 9 bases and V by 0 bases; bases with no gene match: 6. The CDR3 DNA reads TGTGCCAGCAGCTTGGGGGGGGAGGGGACTGAGCAGTTCTTC. Protein product: CASSLGGEGTEQFF.

A few counts support this clone. This chain joins TRBV28 and TRBJ1-6, with TRBD1 matching 8 bases. Germline assignment: CDR1 MDHEN and CDR2 SYDVKM. This CDR3 contains 18 residues. V gave up 3 bases and J gave up 7 bases; unmatched junction bases: 14. The DNA of the CDR3 is TGTGCCAGCAGTTTGCCGACAGGGGCCGTACGGTGGAATTCACCCCTCCACTTT. Amino acids: CASSLPTGAVRWNSPLHF.

The chain has TRBV27 and TRBJ2-1; 8 positions match TRBD2. The CDR3 is 15 amino acids. V lost 3 bases and J lost 2; bases outside the gene matches: 3. Per germline, CDR1 MNHEY and CDR2 SMNVEV (reference sequence). The CDR3 reads CASSFRGGPYNEQFF. CDR3 coding DNA: TGTGCCAGCAGTTTTCGGGGGGGCCCCTACAATGAGCAGTTCTTC.

The chain carries TRBV29-1 and TRBJ1-1, with D unresolved. The V end lost 7 bases, the J end lost 3 bases, and 9 bases lay between the germline ends. This CDR3 is built from 11 residues. The germline V gene has CDR1 SQVTM and CDR2 ANQGSEA. CDR3 DNA: TGCAGCGCAGCGAGCTACACTGAAGCTTTCTTT. Protein sequence: CSAASYTEAFF.

This clone was recorded once. V usage is TRBV9 and J usage is TRBJ1-2, with D perhaps matching TRBD1 (5 bases). CDR3 size: 13 residues. CDR1 is SGDLS, CDR2 YYNGEE, per germline. Trimming shortened V by 0 bases and J by 5 bases, and 8 bases separated the two germline ends. In DNA form, the CDR3 reads TGTGCCAGCAGCGTAGGGGGCCCTTATGGCTACACCTTC. The encoded protein is CASSVGGPYGYTF.

V usage is TRBV5-8 and J usage is TRBJ2-5; 11 bases fit TRBD2. Germline CDR1 is SGHTS and CDR2 is YDEGEE. The CDR3 has 15 residues. V lost 4 bases and J lost 3; bases outside the gene matches: 5. CDR3 sequence reads: CASSGGTSGKETQYF. The CDR3 coding sequence is TGTGCCAGCAGCGGTGGGACTAGCGGAAAAGAGACCCAGTACTTC.

The chain joins TRBV6-5 to TRBJ1-6, with no clear D. V was pared by 8 bases and J by 2 bases, with 10 bases between. CDR3 length equals 14 residues. Germline CDR1 and CDR2: MNHEY and SVGAGI. The CDR3 protein is CASRGETYNSPLHF. CDR3 DNA sequence: TGTGCCAGCCGAGGCGAGACCTATAATTCACCCCTCCACTTT.